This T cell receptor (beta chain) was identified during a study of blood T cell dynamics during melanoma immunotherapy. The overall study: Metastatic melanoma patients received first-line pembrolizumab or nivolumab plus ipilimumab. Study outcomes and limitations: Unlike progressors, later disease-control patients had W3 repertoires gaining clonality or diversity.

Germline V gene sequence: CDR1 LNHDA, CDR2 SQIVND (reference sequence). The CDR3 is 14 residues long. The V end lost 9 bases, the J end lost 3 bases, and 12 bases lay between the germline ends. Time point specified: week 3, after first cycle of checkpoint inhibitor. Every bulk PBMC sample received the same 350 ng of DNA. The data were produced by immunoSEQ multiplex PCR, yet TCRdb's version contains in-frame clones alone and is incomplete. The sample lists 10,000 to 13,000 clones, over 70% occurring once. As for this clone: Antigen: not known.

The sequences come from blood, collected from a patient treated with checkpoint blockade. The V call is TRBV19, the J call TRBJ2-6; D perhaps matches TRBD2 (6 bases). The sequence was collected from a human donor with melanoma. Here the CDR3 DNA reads TGTGCCAGCCGAACGGGGGTTGGGGCCAACGTCCTGACTTTC. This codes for CASRTGVGANVLTF.